The present entry profiles one T cell receptor (beta chain) with its context. What it recognizes is unknown. This record belongs to a study of blood T cells in healthy people across ages. Combining a sample-barcoded 5' primer with a J-beta primer mix, a second PCR ran for about 7 to 12 cycles. Every cDNA molecule carried a tag from a template-switch adaptor bearing 12 random nucleotides. Via MiXCR, TCRdb re-called the 5' RACE reads, giving one row per CDR3 protein. The data hold over 1,200,000 distinct CDR3 sequences, with 45% to 70% observed a single time. Whole-study results and caveats: Naive T cell percentage showed a strong correlation with TCR beta diversity. In older individuals, TCR beta diversity per million T cells was lower, falling roughly linearly with age. Conclusively comparing naive with antigen-experienced cells was impossible with unsorted PBMCs.

Germline CDR1 MDHEN, CDR2 SYDVKM. Between the trimmed V and J ends, which lost 6 bases and 0 bases, there was a span of 23 bases. CDR3 length: 18 residues. Sequenced material: blood. The receptor comes from a man aged 18 to 29 in good health. V usage is TRBV28 and J usage is TRBJ2-5; D may correspond to TRBD1 or TRBD2 (5 bases each). The CDR3 here is CASSPRDPRDQYQETQYF. In DNA, the CDR3 is TGTGCCAGCAGCCCAAGGGACCCACGGGATCAGTACCAAGAGACCCAGTACTTC.